Listed here are 20 T cell receptor beta chains from one sample, sequenced in a study of T-cell memory formation after mild COVID-19. TCRdb re-derived calls from the 5' RACE reads in MiXCR, one entry per CDR3 protein. The sample has 200,000 or so distinct CDR3 sequences, about 16% seen once. The source material was PBMCs or a T cell subset sorted from them (not recorded which). These receptors all come from an adult woman who had mild COVID-19 (a few samples of this study predate the infection). Cell type and time point are not known.

The V and J genes are TRBV7-9 and TRBJ1-1, with TRBD1 as a possible D gene (6 bases). Trimming removed 2 bases at V and 1 base at J, with 17 bases between. The CDR3 runs 17 residues. CDR1 is SEHNR, CDR2 FQNEAQ, per germline (reference sequence). For the CDR3, the DNA is TGTGCCAGCAGCTTAAGCTTTTCGGGGGCTCAGAACACTGAAGCTTTCTTT. Translation: CASSLSFSGAQNTEAFF.

V is TRBV5-6 and J is TRBJ2-1; no reliable D call. V gave up 2 bases and J gave up 8 bases, with 11 bases separating them. The length of the CDR3 is 13 residues. CDR1 is SGHDT and CDR2 is YYEEEE in the germline V gene. CDR3: CASSLGNGDEQFF. DNA of the CDR3: TGTGCCAGCAGCTTAGGCAACGGCGATGAGCAGTTCTTC.

V usage is TRBV6-1 and J usage is TRBJ2-3; TRBD2 matches at 10 bases. CDR1 is MNHNS, CDR2 SASEGT, per germline. V lost 7 bases and J lost 8; bases outside the gene matches: 3. This CDR3 is 12 amino acids long. In DNA form, the CDR3 reads TGTGCCAGCACCGGACTAGCGGCTACGCAGTATTTT. Its translation is CASTGLAATQYF.

This chain uses TRBV3-1 with TRBJ1-4, with TRBD1 matching over 12 bases. Trimming cost V 5 bases and J 3 bases; bases outside gene matches: 7. Germline V gene data show CDR1 as LGHDT and CDR2 as YNNKEL (reference sequence). CDR3 length: 17 residues. CDR3 in DNA: TGTGCCAGCAGCTACGGGACAGGGGGCGGTTCTAATGAAAAACTGTTTTTT. It encodes CASSYGTGGGSNEKLFF.

The table lists this clonotype with many counts. The CDR3: CASNPNRGGPEAFF. The DNA of the CDR3 is TGTGCCAGCAACCCGAACAGGGGGGGCCCTGAAGCTTTCTTT. The gene calls are TRBV12-3 or TRBV12-4 and TRBJ1-1; 8 nucleotides match TRBD1. Unmatched junction bases numbered 10, after V lost 7 bases and J lost 6 bases. This CDR3 region has 14 residues.

This clonotype was detected a few times. V gene TRBV12-3 or TRBV12-4 combines with J gene TRBJ2-7; TRBD2 agrees at 7 bases. Losses at the gene ends were 3 bases for V and 6 bases for J; bases not matched to a gene: 11. There are 15 residues in the CDR3. In nucleotides, the CDR3 is TGTGCCAGCAGTTTTATGCCTAGCGGTCGAGGCGAGCAGTACTTC. Translating gives CASSFMPSGRGEQYF.

This sequence joins TRBV19 and TRBJ2-3, with 8 bases fitting TRBD1. CDR3 length equals 15 residues. The trim removed 10 bases at V and 0 bases at J, leaving 9 bases unmatched. Germline assignment: CDR1 LNHDA and CDR2 SQIVND (reference sequence). DNA for the CDR3: TGTGCCACCTTGGACAGGGCCCCTAGCACAGATACGCAGTATTTT. As protein: CATLDRAPSTDTQYF.

This clonotype was seen more than once but under ten times. V and J are TRBV7-6 and TRBJ2-2; 7 bases are a match to TRBD2. Germline values: CDR1 SGHVS, CDR2 FNYEAQ. CDR3 length: 16 residues. The V segment lost 5 bases and the J segment 1 base; nucleotides outside the gene matches: 7. The CDR3 DNA follows: TGTGCCAGCAGCCCGGGGGGACTCAAGAACACCGGGGAGCTGTTTTTT. Protein sequence: CASSPGGLKNTGELFF.

This rearrangement joins TRBV5-1 to TRBJ2-3; D is ambiguous. The V gene's germline CDR1 is SGHRS and CDR2 YFSETQ. V lost 3 bases to trimming and J lost 6 bases, with 8 bases between them. The CDR3 has 12 amino acids. CDR3 amino acids: CASSSPPDTQYF. Here the CDR3 DNA reads TGCGCCAGCAGCTCCCCGCCGGATACGCAGTATTTT.

This clonotype was recorded at least ten times. The chain links TRBV5-1 to TRBJ2-4; 9 bases align to TRBD2. The CDR3 consists of 14 residues. CDR1 is SGHRS, CDR2 YFSETQ, per germline. The V and J ends lost 0 bases and 9 bases, in that order; junction bases with no gene match: 4. The CDR3 coding sequence is TGCGCCAGCAGCTTGGAGCTAGCGGGAAGCATTCAGTACTTC. It yields the protein CASSLELAGSIQYF.

This clonotype was recorded a few times. This chain links TRBV7-8 with TRBJ1-5; D is perhaps TRBD1 (5 bases). Trimming removed 5 bases from V and 0 bases from J, with 14 bases in between. The CDR3 contains 16 residues. Germline V gene lookup returns CDR1 SGHVS and CDR2 FQNEAQ. The CDR3 loop is CASSVFDSASNQPQHF. Here the CDR3 DNA reads TGTGCCAGCAGCGTTTTCGACAGCGCTAGCAATCAGCCCCAGCATTTT.

The chain has TRBV4-1 and TRBJ1-1; no reliable D call. The CDR3 extends over 14 amino acids. CDR1 is MGHRA, CDR2 YSYEKL, per germline. V was shortened by 2 bases and J by 1 base, with 8 bases between the two germline ends. Here the CDR3 reads CASSQLEGNTEAFF. The CDR3 DNA reads as TGCGCCAGCAGCCAATTGGAGGGGAACACTGAAGCTTTCTTT.

This clonotype was seen only a few times. One end of the junction does not line up with germline, which may come from a read error. The genes are TRBV27 and TRBJ2-5, with D unclear. The CDR3 contains 14 residues. CDR1 is MNHEY and CDR2 is SMNVEV in the germline V gene (reference sequence). The CDR3 nucleotides read TGTGCCAGCAGATTATACAGTTACCAAGAGACCCAGTACTTC. Protein: CASRLYSYQETQYF.

The CDR3 region is CSARDIFGGPYGYTF. The CDR3 bases are TGCAGTGCTAGGGATATATTCGGGGGGCCCTATGGCTACACCTTC. This chain links TRBV20-1 with TRBJ1-2; a weak D match, TRBD1 (6 bases). Trimming took 3 bases from V and 4 from J, leaving 18 bases between them. Germline V CDR1 and CDR2: DFQATT, SNEGSKA (reference sequence). The CDR3 has 15 amino acids.

The table lists this clonotype with a few counts. The rearrangement joins TRBV7-2 to TRBJ1-6; D possibly corresponds to TRBD1 (5 bases). This CDR3 is built from 15 residues. Trimming left V 5 bases short and J 14 bases short, with 22 bases between. Germline CDR1 is SGHTA and CDR2 is FQGNSA. CDR3: CASSPGGTPVTSLHF. The DNA for the CDR3 is TGTGCCAGCAGCCCAGGCGGGACCCCCGTGACCTCCCTCCACTTT.

Ten or more counts support this clonotype. The rearrangement links TRBV5-5 to TRBJ2-1, with D possibly being TRBD1 (5 bases). Germline V gives CDR1 SGHKS, CDR2 YYEKEE (reference sequence). V was cut by 4 bases and J by 4 bases, with 9 bases left in between. The CDR3 has 13 amino acids. The CDR3 DNA reads as TGTGCCAGCAGCCAGGACATGTACAATGAGCAGTTCTTC. Its translation is CASSQDMYNEQFF.

This clonotype has a handful of counts. The genes are TRBV29-1 and TRBJ1-2; 7 bases fit TRBD1. The J segment lost 4 bases and the V segment lost 4 bases, leaving 3 bases of the junction unmatched. The V gene's germline CDR1 is SQVTM and CDR2 ANQGSEA. The length of the CDR3 is 12 residues. In DNA form, the CDR3 reads TGCAGCGTTGTAGGGGGCAGCTATGGCTACACCTTC. Translating it yields CSVVGGSYGYTF. Filled out from reference TRBV29-1 and TRBJ1-2, the complete variable domain reads SAVISQKPSRDICQRGTSLTIQCQVDSQVTMMFWYRQQPGQSLTLIATANQGSEATYESGFVIDKFPISRPNLTFSTLTVSNMSPEDSSIYLCSVVGGSYGYTFGSGTRLTVV.

This clonotype was picked up a small number of times. This chain uses TRBV5-1 with TRBJ2-7; 10 nucleotides line up with TRBD1. Trimming at V came to 4 bases and at J to 5 bases, leaving 3 bases not matched to a gene. The CDR3 runs 13 residues. CDR1 is SGHRS and CDR2 is YFSETQ in the germline V gene. The CDR3 spells CASSQGQGDEQYF. The DNA of the CDR3 is TGCGCCAGCAGCCAAGGACAGGGGGACGAGCAGTACTTC.

This rearrangement joins TRBV5-1 to TRBJ1-1, with 7 bases matching TRBD1. Germline CDR1 is SGHRS and CDR2 is YFSETQ. CDR3 length equals 15 residues. V shed 0 bases and J 4 bases; nucleotides not matched to a gene: 6. Here the CDR3 reads CASSLEGARGTEAFF. The CDR3 region has the DNA TGCGCCAGCAGCTTGGAGGGGGCGCGAGGCACTGAAGCTTTCTTT.

This clonotype was counted only a few times. The chain joins TRBV7-6 to TRBJ2-7, with TRBD1 matching 10 bases. This CDR3 is 17 amino acids long. Germline V gene data show CDR1 as SGHVS and CDR2 as FNYEAQ. The V gene end was trimmed by 3 bases and the J gene end by 5 bases; junction bases not matched to a gene: 13. CDR3 in DNA: TGTGCCAGCAGCTTTAGGCCTCGACAGGGGGCGGGAAACGAGCAGTACTTC. Its translation is CASSFRPRQGAGNEQYF. Supplemented by reference TRBV7-6 and TRBJ2-7, the full variable domain reads GAGVSQSPRYKVTKRGQDVALRCDPISGHVSLYWYRQALGQGPEFLTYFNYEAQQDKSGLPNDRFSAERPEGSISTLTIQRTEQRDSAMYRCASSFRPRQGAGNEQYFGPGTRLTVT.